The present T cell receptor beta chain was sequenced within a study of cytomegalovirus exposure and HLA in healthy donors (dated by TCRdb to the late 2010s). About the study as a whole: An earlier analysis of approximately 550 of the donors reported approximately 290 Gb of sequence data and 100 million to 130 million unique TCR beta sequences from 150 million to 200 million T cells. Of the roughly 420 genotyped donors, 75% to 85% were placed in the genetic ancestry cluster associated with self-reported Caucasian donors. A later genetic analysis used genome-wide SNP genotypes for about 60% of the 666 donors, treating that subset as a discovery cohort. In a later analysis, previously published TCR beta repertoires from 600 to 850 donors were re-analyzed and high-resolution HLA genotyping was added so that TCR occurrence patterns could be studied. The aim of the study was to test whether cataloging public T cell receptors could identify signatures of past pathogen exposure. Several DR-DQ haplotypes were treated as single units for association and clustering because of strong linkage in the cohort. All discovery cohort repertoires had been generated using a single sequencing platform. High-throughput TCR immunosequencing, statistical association of individual TCRs with disease status, and machine learning were combined to predict cytomegalovirus infection status. A separate validation cohort of roughly 130 different subjects was used in addition to the roughly 640-subject first cohort. To decide whether each TCR beta V gene segment behaved as functional or pseudogenic, an earlier analysis of some 580 of the donors relied on high-throughput TCR beta sequencing. Both class I and class II loci were covered by HLA typing, at four-digit resolution. The study used immunosequencing to profile the T cell repertoires of approximately 630 subjects and linked those repertoires to cytomegalovirus serostatus. Across some 400 genotyped donors of the cohort, an average of roughly 200,000 unique TCR beta nucleotide sequences per donor were sequenced, and 15% to 20% of those sequences were non-productive. The number of donors typed differed by locus, with about 620-630 for A, B, C, DRB1 and DQB1, roughly 550 for DQA1, approximately 570 for DPA1, and under 490 for DPB1. Rather than drawing on any new phenotypic data, the later analysis identified candidate immune exposures from TCR beta sequences and the way those sequences occurred across donors. Donor age, sex, ethnicity and CMV serostatus were compiled together with the repertoire data. An early release covering roughly 640 HLA-typed donors comprised roughly 300 gigabases of sequencing data and 85 million or so unique TCR sequences. What the work shows at the level of the full study, not this receptor alone: An association between a missense DCLRE1C variant and V-gene and J-gene trimming of TCR beta chains was found in a later genetic analysis and replicated in an independent cohort. A later analysis found that most CMV-associated TCR beta chains appeared HLA-restricted, with HLA associations seemingly driven largely by CMV exposure. In a later analysis, several top co-occurrence clusters were reported to appear linked to parvovirus B19, influenza, CMV and Epstein-Barr virus. In the study, some 160 TCR beta chains were listed as associated with cytomegalovirus. Because counts were too low, 15 to 20 rarely observed V segments, including chromosome 9 orphons, were left out of the earlier analysis of about 500 of the donors. In a later analysis, around 17,000 TCR beta sequences were associated with specific HLA alleles at a false discovery rate of 0.05. In an earlier analysis of about 540 of the donors, most TCR beta V segments were observed in productive rearrangements about 90% or about 30% of the time, broadly matching IMGT annotations. The authors suggested that the approach could potentially be extended to other disease states and immunological phenotypes. Strong co-occurrence of HLA alleles, especially DR and DQ, made assigning TCR associations to individual alleles difficult. Across donors, most TCR sequences were observed very rarely, whereas some public TCRs were present in many individuals. Sequencing depth was assumed to be roughly uniform across donors in the presence/absence analyses, though that assumption may not hold. A later genetic analysis reported fewer N-insertions in productive TCRs among donors in an Asian-associated ancestry cluster than the approximately 670-donor mean. In a later analysis, the rate of TCR association differed among HLA loci, with DRB1 alleles having the most associated TCRs and HLA-C alleles having the fewest. HLA typing was unavailable for some donors at each locus, so association tests used only the typed subset. The classifier was reported to diagnose cytomegalovirus status with high specificity and sensitivity in both the original and validation cohorts. In vitro tests confirmed that a few of the cytomegalovirus-associated TCR beta chains recognize cytomegalovirus antigens. For the cohort, immune exposure information was limited to CMV serostatus. A further reported finding was that TCR beta sequences accurately predicted the HLA-A and HLA-B alleles for most subjects in the first cohort. A group of highly shared sequence variants was considered likely to be a technical artifact of the sequencing pipeline. In this cohort, only TCR beta chains were sequenced, and detectable features were limited by the absence of alpha or paired-chain data. In a later analysis, HLA-associated TCR beta chains showed more clonal expansion and lower generation probabilities than non-associated chains that were equally common. Some IMGT-functional V segments, including TRBV6-2 and TRBV6-3, could not be distinguished by the 87-base-pair reads and were therefore excluded. Correlated functional status among segregating V segments might reflect linkage disequilibrium, but an unknown experimental factor could not be ruled out.

On this clone itself: Its antigen is still unknown. No much larger clone is present one base from it, and per-base qualities are unavailable.

The cohort consisted of 600 or so healthy bone marrow donors. All cohort members were sampled while nominally healthy, although unrecorded immune exposures were likely present. The donor was CMV seronegative and belonged to the group of around 400 seronegative cohort members. Every donor gave a peripheral blood sample, and the peripheral blood mononuclear cells from that sample were used for TCR beta sequencing. The Qiagen DNeasy Blood Extraction Kit was used to extract genomic DNA from the blood cell samples. The CDR3 contains 17 residues, cysteine and phenylalanine counted. Of all the DNA, just the CDR3 is kept, 51 bases in frame from base 1. Compared with germline, V lacks 3 bases and J lacks 1 base; bases without a gene match: 11. Reading the germline V gene (reference sequence) gives CDR1 MNHEY and CDR2 SMNVEV. Libraries were built with the immunoSEQ multiplex PCR assay. A mixture of 60 forward primers for TCR Vbeta segments and 13 reverse primers for TCR Jbeta segments was used in the multiplex PCR. Amplification of the CDR3 region of rearranged TCR beta genes was performed with a multiplex PCR assay on genomic DNA. On the Illumina HiSeq System, the amplified TCR beta libraries were sequenced as 87-base-pair reads. On the study's bioinformatics: Across the 700 or so repertoires, a later analysis counted 80 million or so unique TCR beta chains, about 10 million of which were shared by at least two donors. A nearest-neighbor algorithm error-corrected the raw reads and collapsed the reads into unique sequences, merging closely related sequences to remove PCR and sequencing errors. To assign V, D and J gene segments, CDR3 sequences were aligned to IMGT reference sequences. For a sequence to be retained, a match of at least six nucleotides to both a V gene segment and a J gene segment was required. Rearrangements were classified as productive when the CDR3 lacked stop codons and remained in frame with V and J, and all other rearrangements were classified as non-productive. Following IMGT convention, CDR3 was defined as the stretch from the second conserved V-encoded cysteine to the conserved J-encoded phenylalanine. In an earlier analysis of around 600 of the donors, sequences lacking an unambiguous match to a single V gene segment were excluded. An earlier analysis of 587 of the donors called V segments functional above 56.7% productive rearrangements and segregating when the between-donor standard deviation exceeded 5%. A statistical classification framework was developed to diagnose cytomegalovirus status using the catalog of TCR beta chain sequences. In a later analysis, V and J genes were assigned by comparing TCR nucleotide sequences against IMGT/GENE-DB human TR gene sequences. In a later analysis, CDR3 sequences and most-parsimonious VDJ recombination scenarios were assigned using the TCRdist pipeline. In a later analysis, each TCR beta chain was defined by its CDR3 amino acid sequence together with its V-gene family, and reads lacking a unique V-gene family were excluded. As a way to deal with suspected cross-contamination and a sequencing artifact, a later analysis dropped hundreds of nucleotide sequences that were highly shared and had low generation probability. For each public chain, a later analysis derived a clonal expansion index from normalized ranks of inferred template counts within each repertoire. A later analysis computed generation probabilities with a VDJ recombination model fitted to out-of-frame rearrangements, and checked the results against IGoR. Hypergeometric tests were used in a later analysis to score TCR-TCR, TCR-HLA and TCR-CMV co-occurrence, with a repertoire-size bias correction applied to the TCR pairs. False discovery rates were estimated in a later analysis by permuting HLA or CMV assignments 20 times. In a later analysis, co-occurring TCRs were grouped using DBSCAN, with TCRdist sequence similarity added in when clustering inside HLA-allele-positive subsets. Repertoires with fewer than 30,000 or more than 120,000 public chains, plus five repertoires with anomalous nucleotide sharing, were excluded from co-occurrence clustering. TCRdb holds this immuneACCESS table with in-frame rearrangements only. Some clones are missing; in checked studies, unresolved V genes explain under half, and the rest has no known cause. Clone size and V and J calls were adopted from that table, with D and trimming inferred from the DNA. A total of roughly 150,000 clones appear in this sample, 85% of them only once. The top ten clones comprise about 2.4% of the sample.

Input material: PBMCs. This TCR was recovered from a woman younger than 35 in good health and CMV-seronegative. The rearrangement joined TRBV27 to TRBJ2-7; the central 8 bases match TRBD2. The CDR3 reads as follows: CASSLVRSSGLSYEQYF. The DNA sequence is given as TGTGCCAGCAGTTTGGTTCGATCTAGCGGGCTTTCCTACGAGCAGTACTTC.